This T cell receptor beta chain was captured in a study of human CD8 memory T cell subsets. Investigators built TCR beta libraries using UMI-labeled 5' RACE. TCRdb reprocessed the 5' RACE reads, keeping one entry per CDR3 protein, no DNA. The sample totals fewer than 15,000 distinct CDR3 sequences; its top ten clones hold 14%. This TCR derives from a human donor in good health. Specimen: CD8+ T cells from PBMCs.

CDR3 sequence reads: CASSLLGLAAQETQYF. V and J are TRBV28 and TRBJ2-5; TCRdb's assignment of TRBD2 cannot be checked, as there is no DNA. Per germline, CDR1 MDHEN and CDR2 SYDVKM. The CDR3 covers 16 residues.